This T cell receptor beta chain was sequenced for a study of control samples from healthy donors and cancer patients. Only in-frame clones appear in the TCRdb table, and some are missing; sequencing was by immunoSEQ multiplex PCR. The table has 150,000 to 200,000 clones, more than 90% seen once. This clone was recorded only once. The V gene lost 1 base and the J gene lost 6 bases, with 14 bases spanning the gap. CDR1 and CDR2 from the germline V gene are MGHDK and SYGVNS. The CDR3 has 15 residues. Specimen: blood. This sequence was found in a woman in her forties in good health. The J gene is TRBJ2-3, the V gene TRBV25-1; either TRBD1 or TRBD2 may supply D (6 bases each). The CDR3, as DNA: TGTGCCAGCAGTGAATCGACGGGGGCGGGGGATACGCAGTATTTT. Translated, it gives CASSESTGAGDTQYF.